Below, 8 T cell receptor beta chains from the same sample are listed, as sequenced in a study of T-cell reconstitution after alpha-beta-depleted transplantation in children (dated by TCRdb to about 2016). In light of the paper, this sample's treatment or condition label describes: allogeneic hematopoietic cell transplantation with graft depleted of TCRalphabeta T cells and CD19 B cells. Library generation was performed with PCR. The reads were generated on an Illumina HiSeq 2500. TCR libraries were prepared with molecular barcoding, using unique molecular identifiers to normalize TCRbeta repertoire quantification. The public sequencing data were trimmed at Q25 with fastp and processed into clonotypes with MiXCR by TCRdb, which kept only in-frame beta chains. CDR3 protein sequences are deduplicated, and each keeps its most common genes and DNA. Here the sample has over 200,000 distinct CDR3 sequences; about 11% occur a single time. Together, the top ten hold roughly 30% of the sample.

The sequenced sample was PBMCs, obtained before TCRalphabeta/CD19-depleted stem cell transplant. Receptor source: a child younger than two with acute myeloid leukemia, due to receive a stem cell transplant.

This clonotype was observed at least ten times. This CDR3 is CASSFGTVSGNTIYF. The CDR3 nucleotides read TGTGCCAGCAGCTTCGGGACAGTCTCTGGAAACACCATATATTTT. This chain connects TRBV5-5 to TRBJ1-3; 7 nucleotides match TRBD1. CDR1 SGHKS and CDR2 YYEKEE come from the germline V gene (reference sequence). The CDR3 runs 15 residues. Trimming at V came to 2 bases and at J to 0 bases, leaving 2 bases not matched to a gene.

This clonotype occurred many times. This chain joins TRBV5-1 and TRBJ2-6; D gene uncertain. Deletions cut 0 bases from V and 0 bases from J, with 7 bases between. There are 16 residues in the CDR3. Germline V gives CDR1 SGHRS, CDR2 YFSETQ. The CDR3 here is CASSLVGTSGANVLTF. The CDR3 DNA follows: TGCGCCAGCAGCTTGGTGGGAACCTCTGGGGCCAACGTCCTGACTTTC.

This clonotype was detected many times. This chain links TRBV25-1 with TRBJ2-1, with a weak D call TRBD1 (5 bases). CDR1 MGHDK and CDR2 SYGVNS come from the germline V gene. Trimming shortened V by 2 bases and J by 12 bases, and 11 bases separated the two germline ends. This CDR3 spans 12 amino acids. Written as DNA, the CDR3 is TGTGCCAGCAGTGAAGATGGGGCCACGCAGTTCTTC. It yields the protein CASSEDGATQFF.

The chain is built from TRBV29-1 and TRBJ2-4; D unresolved. Trimming pared 4 bases from V and 0 bases from J, leaving 7 bases between. In germline, CDR1 is SQVTM, CDR2 ANQGSEA. The length of the CDR3 is 13 residues. The CDR3 spells CSVVAIAKNIQYF. The DNA of the CDR3 is TGCAGCGTTGTGGCGATAGCCAAAAACATTCAGTACTTC.

This clonotype has just a few counts. The rearrangement links TRBV12-5 to TRBJ1-1, with D perhaps matching TRBD1 (6 bases). Trimming stripped 7 bases from V and 0 bases from J, with 15 bases between. Per germline, CDR1 LGHNT and CDR2 FRNRAP. This CDR3 has 15 amino acids. This CDR3 is CASAPQGVMNTEAFF. CDR3 bases: TGTGCTAGTGCCCCACAGGGAGTGATGAACACTGAAGCTTTCTTT.

At least ten counts were recorded for this clonotype. The V and J genes are TRBV28 and TRBJ2-5; 8 positions match TRBD2. This CDR3 has 11 residues. The V gene's germline CDR1 is MDHEN and CDR2 SYDVKM. With 3 bases clipped from V and 12 bases from J, the junction kept 3 bases outside the gene matches. The CDR3 protein is CASSFSGGKYF. The CDR3 DNA reads TGTGCCAGCAGTTTTTCGGGGGGGAAGTACTTC.

This clonotype was observed many times. The chain is built from TRBV5-6 and TRBJ2-7; D might be TRBD2 (5 bases). The CDR3 is made up of 13 amino acids. The germline V gene has CDR1 SGHDT and CDR2 YYEEEE. V lost 2 bases, J lost 5 bases, and 11 bases lay in between. CDR3 residues: CASSFFGINEQYF. CDR3 nucleotide sequence: TGTGCCAGCAGCTTTTTCGGGATCAACGAGCAGTACTTC.

The chain carries TRBV29-1 and TRBJ1-3, with D possibly being TRBD1 (6 bases). Trimming removed 7 bases at V and 0 bases at J, with 19 bases between. Germline values: CDR1 SQVTM, CDR2 ANQGSEA. There are 16 residues in the CDR3. The CDR3 is CSAQVGDKYSGNTIYF. CDR3 coding DNA: TGCAGCGCCCAAGTGGGGGACAAATACTCTGGAAACACCATATATTTT.